This TCR beta chain was captured by sequencing in a study of blood T cell repertoires in COVID-19. Whole-study context: There were acute and convalescent COVID-19 samples, and they came from the United States, Italy and Spain. The cDNA or gDNA used as material had been derived from T cells, B-cell-depleted T cells, or PBMCs.

TCRdb keeps only in-frame clones here, not all; method: immunoSEQ multiplex PCR. The data hold about 14,000 clones, with less than 90% observed a single time. The receptor was isolated from a man between 50 and 59 years old with active COVID-19. The sequenced sample consisted of peripheral blood.

CDR3 DNA sequence: TGTGCCAGCAGCTACGAAACAGGGGGAGGAGAGACCCAGTACTTC. Residues: CASSYETGGGETQYF. The chain recombines TRBV9 with TRBJ2-5; 8 nucleotides align to TRBD1. Unmatched junction bases numbered 9, after V lost 4 bases and J lost 4 bases. The CDR3 has 15 amino acids. Germline assignment: CDR1 SGDLS and CDR2 YYNGEE.